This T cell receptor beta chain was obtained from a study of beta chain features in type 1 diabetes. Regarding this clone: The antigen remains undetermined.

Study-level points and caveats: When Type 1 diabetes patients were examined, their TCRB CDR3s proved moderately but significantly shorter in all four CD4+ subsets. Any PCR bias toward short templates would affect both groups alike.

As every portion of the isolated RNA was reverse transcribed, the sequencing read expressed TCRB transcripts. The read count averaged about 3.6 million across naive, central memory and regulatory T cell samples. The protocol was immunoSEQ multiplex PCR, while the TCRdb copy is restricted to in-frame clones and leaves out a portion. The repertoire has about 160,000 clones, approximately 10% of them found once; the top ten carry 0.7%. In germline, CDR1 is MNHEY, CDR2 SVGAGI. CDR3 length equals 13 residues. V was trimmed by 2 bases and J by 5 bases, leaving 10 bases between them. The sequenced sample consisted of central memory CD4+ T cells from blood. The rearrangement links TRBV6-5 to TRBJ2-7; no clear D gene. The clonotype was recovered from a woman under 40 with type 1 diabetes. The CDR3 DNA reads TGTGCCAGCAGTTACGCAGGTCTCCACGAGCAGTACTTC. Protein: CASSYAGLHEQYF.